The rows below give T cell receptor beta chains drawn from one sample of a study of T cell repertoires in cytomegalovirus infection. No antigen has been assigned to these receptors. Using its own MiXCR run on the reads, TCRdb lists one record per CDR3 protein. Here the sample spans about 740,000 distinct CDR3 sequences, roughly 33% being singletons. The sequencing used cultured PBMCs, collected from culture after CMV antigen stimulation. These TCRs come from a human donor in good health (CMV status not recorded). Some clones in this sample may be carry-over from other donors' samples. CDR3s include the opening cysteine and the closing phenylalanine or tryptophan. D genes are given only for firm matches. Clone size appears in some rows only: once, few, many, or a class for an expanded clone.

V	J	D	size	CDR3	DNA
TRBV7-7	TRBJ2-1	.	few	CASSLRASGEEQFF	TGTGCCAGCAGTTTAAGGGCTTCCGGAGAGGAGCAGTTCTTC
TRBV19	TRBJ1-6	TRBD1	once	CASSIVVATGSSYNSPLHF	TGTGCCAGTAGTATAGTCGTCGCGACAGGGAGCTCCTATAATTCACCCCTCCACTTT
TRBV6-5	TRBJ1-6	TRBD1	.	CASNPRGQGVSPLHF	TGTGCCAGCAACCCGAGGGGACAGGGGGTTTCACCCCTCCACTTT
TRBV11-2	TRBJ1-1	.	few	CASSLGPRNTEAFF	TGTGCCAGCAGCTTAGGCCCGAGGAACACTGAAGCTTTCTTT
TRBV6-1	TRBJ1-5	.	.	CASSEVRGPWGNQPQHF	TGTGCCAGCAGTGAAGTTCGGGGGCCATGGGGCAATCAGCCCCAGCATTTT
TRBV4-3	TRBJ2-1	TRBD2	few	CASSPRAGGFHNEQFF	TGCGCCAGCAGCCCCCGAGCGGGAGGTTTCCACAATGAGCAGTTCTTC
TRBV3-1	TRBJ1-5	TRBD1	.	CASSQGWTGTSNQPQHF	TGTGCCAGCAGCCAAGGATGGACAGGGACGAGCAATCAGCCCCAGCATTTT
TRBV6-1	TRBJ2-7	.	.	CASSYASGQRVYEQYF	TGTGCCAGCAGTTATGCCTCCGGACAGCGGGTCTACGAGCAGTACTTC
TRBV2	TRBJ2-5	.	few	CASSGPLKEETQYF	TGTGCCAGCAGTGGACCCCTGAAAGAGGAGACCCAGTACTTC
TRBV7-2	TRBJ2-7	.	.	CASSPTGTGQYF	TGTGCCAGCAGCCCCACGGGGACTGGGCAGTACTTC
TRBV14	TRBJ2-1	TRBD2	.	CASSQDFSGRGDNEQFF	TGTGCCAGCAGCCAAGATTTTAGCGGGAGAGGGGACAATGAGCAGTTCTTC
TRBV4-1	TRBJ2-3	.	.	CASSRLASTDTQYF	TGCGCCAGCAGCCGGCTAGCCAGCACAGATACGCAGTATTTT
TRBV4-3	TRBJ2-1	.	few	CASSQGLASEQFF	TGCGCCAGCAGCCAAGGACTGGCGAGTGAGCAGTTCTTC
TRBV7-2	TRBJ2-3	TRBD2	many	CASSLTLAGGQDTQYF	TGTGCCAGCAGCTTAACCCTAGCGGGGGGTCAAGATACGCAGTATTTT
TRBV12-3/TRBV12-4	TRBJ1-1	TRBD1	.	CASSLASRGQAFF	TGTGCCAGCAGTTTAGCGTCGAGGGGGCAAGCTTTCTTT
TRBV4-1	TRBJ1-2	.	.	CASSQGQVLFGYTF	TGCGCCAGCAGCCAAGGACAGGTGCTTTTTGGCTACACCTTC
TRBV19	TRBJ1-6	.	.	CASSIGFRINSPLHF	TGTGCCAGTAGTATAGGCTTCAGGATTAATTCACCCCTCCACTTT
TRBV6-8	TRBJ1-5	.	few	CASSAGVRNQPQHF	TGTGCCAGCAGTGCAGGGGTCCGGAATCAGCCCCAGCATTTT
TRBV7-7	TRBJ2-1	TRBD1	many	CASSPGTGNNNEQFF	TGTGCCAGCAGCCCCGGGACAGGGAATAACAATGAGCAGTTCTTC
TRBV28	TRBJ1-5	.	many	CASSPPTGENQPQHF	TGTGCCAGCAGTCCCCCCACGGGGGAAAATCAGCCCCAGCATTTT